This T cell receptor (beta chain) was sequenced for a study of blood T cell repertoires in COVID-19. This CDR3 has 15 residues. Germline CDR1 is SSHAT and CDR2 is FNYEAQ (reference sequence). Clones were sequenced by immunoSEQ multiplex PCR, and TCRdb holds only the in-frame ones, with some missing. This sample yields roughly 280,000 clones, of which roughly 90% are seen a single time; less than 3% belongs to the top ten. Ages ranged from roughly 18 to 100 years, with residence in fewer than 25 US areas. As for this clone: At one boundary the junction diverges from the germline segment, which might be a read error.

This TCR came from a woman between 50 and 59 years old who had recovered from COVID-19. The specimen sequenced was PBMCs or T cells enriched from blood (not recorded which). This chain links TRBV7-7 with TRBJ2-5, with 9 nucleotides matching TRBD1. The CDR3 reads CASSLNRGRSETQYF. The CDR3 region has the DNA TGTGCTAGCAGCTTAAACAGGGGGCGATCCGAGACCCAGTACTTC.